The 17 T cell receptor beta chains presented below share a single source sample, sequenced in a study of monozygotic twins with inflammatory bowel disease. TCRdb re-called the 5' RACE reads, yielding one record per CDR3 amino acid sequence without DNA. The sample table sets out about 140,000 distinct CDR3 sequences. Sequencing was done on a sample of blood. The receptor set was obtained from a human donor with ulcerative colitis or Crohn's disease, or a healthy co-twin of an affected twin (not recorded which).

The chain links TRBV5-6 to TRBJ1-6. Germline-derived CDR1 and CDR2 are SGHDT and YYEEEE. The CDR3 extends over 15 amino acids. The CDR3 sequence is CASSLWQVGRSPLHF. Based on the CDR3 plus reference TRBV5-6 and TRBJ1-6, the full variable domain is DAGVTQSPTHLIKTRGQQVTLRCSPKSGHDTVSWYQQALGQGPQFIFQYYEEEERQRGNFPDRFSGHQFPNYSSELNVNALLLGDSALYLCASSLWQVGRSPLHFGNGTRLTVT.

V usage is TRBV18 and J usage is TRBJ2-7; the D gene TCRdb calls, TRBD2, cannot be checked with no DNA. The CDR3 spans 15 residues. Germline-derived CDR1 and CDR2 are KGHSH and LQKENI. The CDR3 loop is CASSPPGGPFYEQYF.

V and J are TRBV20-1 and TRBJ1-1; TCRdb indicates TRBD1, and absent DNA this call remains unverified. Germline V CDR1 and CDR2: DFQATT, SNEGSKA (reference sequence). The CDR3 has 14 amino acids. This CDR3 is CSARPGTGVSRAFF.

The V call is TRBV6-2 or TRBV6-3, the J call TRBJ2-3. Germline-derived CDR1 and CDR2 are MNHEY and SVGEGT. The length of the CDR3 is 12 residues. CDR3 amino acids: CASSYVGDTQYF.

The gene calls are TRBV18 and TRBJ1-4; the TCRdb D gene call, TRBD1, has no DNA to confirm it. Germline lookup yields CDR1 KGHSH and CDR2 LQKENI. CDR3 length equals 15 residues. The CDR3: CASSTGSREIGKLFF.

The chain couples TRBV11-2 to TRBJ2-5. Germline V gene data show CDR1 as SGHAT and CDR2 as FQNNGV. This CDR3 contains 15 residues. The CDR3: CASSFLNQRQETQYF.

V usage is TRBV30 and J usage is TRBJ1-4; absent DNA, TCRdb's TRBD1 call cannot be checked. The CDR3 sequence is 13 residues long. Germline assignment: CDR1 GTSNPN and CDR2 SVGIG (reference sequence). The CDR3 region is CAWSVPGGEKLFF. Together with reference TRBV30 and TRBJ1-4, the CDR3 gives the full variable domain: SQTIHQWPATLVQPVGSPLSLECTVEGTSNPNLYWYRQAAGRGLQLLFYSVGIGQISSEVPQNLSASRPQDRQFILSSKKLLLSDSGFYLCAWSVPGGEKLFFGSGTQLSVL.

The chain uses TRBV7-6 and TRBJ2-1; lacking DNA, the TRBD1 call made by TCRdb goes unchecked. The germline V gene has CDR1 SGHVS and CDR2 FNYEAQ. This CDR3 region has 15 residues. The CDR3: CASSLAGGAFNEQFF.

CDR3 protein: CASSLALQGAQHF. The chain joins TRBV5-4 to TRBJ2-7; the TRBD1 assignment by TCRdb is unverifiable without DNA. Germline CDR1 and CDR2: SGHNT and YYREEE (reference sequence). The CDR3 consists of 13 residues.

The rearrangement joins TRBV20-1 to TRBJ2-7. Germline CDR1 reads DFQATT; CDR2 reads SNEGSKA (reference sequence). The CDR3 runs to 12 residues. The CDR3 sequence is CSASMVTYEQYF.

V gene TRBV7-9 combines with J gene TRBJ2-7; checking the TCRdb D call of TRBD1 is not possible without DNA. The CDR3 totals 13 residues. The germline gives CDR1 SEHNR, CDR2 FQNEAQ (reference sequence). CDR3 region: CASSSRTSYEQYF.

The J gene is TRBJ2-2, the V gene TRBV5-1; as DNA is missing, the TRBD1 call by TCRdb cannot be tested. This CDR3 comprises 16 residues. Germline V CDR1 and CDR2: SGHRS, YFSETQ. The CDR3 is CASSGGRQGSTGELFF.

The chain carries TRBV2 and TRBJ2-7; TCRdb's D call, TRBD1, is unchecked because there is no DNA. This CDR3 is built from 16 residues. Germline values: CDR1 SNHLY, CDR2 FYNNEI. CDR3 sequence reads: CASSEGGRGRLYEQYF.

J is TRBJ2-7 and V is TRBV18. Germline CDR1 KGHSH, CDR2 LQKENI. The CDR3 runs to 14 residues. Here the CDR3 reads CASSPRDPSYEQYF.

The chain is built from TRBV29-1 and TRBJ2-7; with no DNA, the TCRdb D assignment of TRBD1 cannot be verified. This CDR3 is 20 amino acids long. Per the germline V gene, CDR1 is SQVTM and CDR2 is ANQGSEA. CDR3 loop: CSVARRKWTGDKQLTYEQYF.

V gene TRBV7-2 combines with J gene TRBJ1-3. Per germline, CDR1 SGHTA and CDR2 FQGNSA. The CDR3 is made up of 15 amino acids. CDR3 region: CASSLVMGSGNTIYF.

The V and J genes are TRBV25-1 and TRBJ1-2. Germline CDR1 reads MGHDK; CDR2 reads SYGVNS. The CDR3 runs to 11 residues. The CDR3 reads CASSEGTGYTF.